Each of the 9 T cell receptor beta chains below was sequenced from the same sample in a study of blood T cell repertoires in COVID-19. Profiled with immunoSEQ multiplex PCR; TCRdb holds only in-frame clones, not every one. The data hold some 130,000 clones, with more than 75% observed a single time. The sample consisted of peripheral blood. These receptors were obtained from a man older than 75 with acute or convalescent COVID-19.

The chain carries TRBV18 and TRBJ2-5, with a tentative D call TRBD2 (5 bases). Germline V CDR1 and CDR2: KGHSH, LQKENI. V was pared by 4 bases and J by 5 bases, with 5 bases between. CDR3 length: 11 amino acids. The CDR3 DNA sequence: TGTGCCAGCTCACGAGGGGAGACCCAGTACTTC. Translating gives CASSRGETQYF.

J is TRBJ2-3 and V is TRBV5-1; tentatively, D is TRBD1 (5 bases). From germline, CDR1 is SGHRS and CDR2 YFSETQ. The CDR3 spans 14 residues. V was shortened by 4 bases and J by 5 bases, with 14 bases between the two germline ends. CDR3 amino acids: CASSPTPGQDTQYF. CDR3 coding DNA: TGCGCCAGCAGCCCGACTCCAGGGCAAGATACGCAGTATTTT.

This clone came up once. The chain couples TRBV5-6 to TRBJ1-4; 7 nucleotides match TRBD1. Germline V gene lookup returns CDR1 SGHDT and CDR2 YYEEEE. Trimming removed 3 bases from V and 4 bases from J; junction bases left unmatched: 3. This CDR3 comprises 14 residues. In DNA, the CDR3 is TGTGCCAGCAGCTGGGGACAGCTTAATGAAAAACTGTTTTTT. The encoded protein is CASSWGQLNEKLFF.

V usage is TRBV9 and J usage is TRBJ2-1; 12 nucleotides agree with TRBD2. Germline V gene sequence: CDR1 SGDLS, CDR2 YYNGEE. V lost 7 bases, J lost 0 bases, and 5 bases stayed unmatched. The CDR3 length is 16 residues. In nucleotides, the CDR3 is TGTGCCAGCGGACTAGCGGGGATTAACTCCTACAATGAGCAGTTCTTC. This translates into CASGLAGINSYNEQFF.

V and J are TRBV9 and TRBJ2-3; 9 bases line up with TRBD2. CDR1 and CDR2 from the germline V gene are SGDLS and YYNGEE. V gave up 2 bases and J gave up 8 bases; unmatched junction bases: 0. This CDR3 is 12 amino acids long. CDR3 sequence reads: CASSVSGGTQYF. The CDR3 nucleotides are TGTGCCAGCAGCGTTAGCGGGGGTACGCAGTATTTT.

The count of this clone is one. One end of the junction fails to match germline, which may point to a read error. J is TRBJ2-1 and V is TRBV29-1; D may be TRBD2 (7 bases). Germline V gene lookup returns CDR1 SQVTM and CDR2 ANQGSEA. The CDR3 is 14 amino acids. For the CDR3, the DNA is TGCAGCGTGGAAGGGGGGGTGGCGCTCAATGAGCAGTTCTTC. This gives the protein CSVEGGVALNEQFF.

This clone was seen only once. The chain combines TRBV18 with TRBJ2-5; D is perhaps TRBD2 (6 bases). Germline V gene lookup returns CDR1 KGHSH and CDR2 LQKENI. The V and J ends lost 6 bases and 1 base respectively, with 9 bases between them. The CDR3 has 13 amino acids. This chain's CDR3 is CASSSGLQETQYF. For the CDR3, the DNA is TGTGCCAGCTCGTCGGGACTCCAAGAGACCCAGTACTTC.

V usage is TRBV19 and J usage is TRBJ1-1; D is possibly TRBD1 (5 bases). This CDR3 comprises 15 residues. Germline CDR1 LNHDA, CDR2 SQIVND (reference sequence). V was clipped by 7 bases and J by 1 base, with 16 bases between them. The chain's CDR3 is CASTLLGGGNTEAFF. The CDR3 nucleotides read TGTGCCAGTACTCTACTGGGGGGAGGGAACACTGAAGCTTTCTTT.

The chain has TRBV7-2 and TRBJ1-4, with 7 bases fitting TRBD1. CDR3 length equals 15 residues. Germline trimming cut 1 base from V and 5 bases from J; bases unmatched to any gene: 4. Germline assignment: CDR1 SGHTA and CDR2 FQGNSA. The CDR3 protein is CASSLGAGGNEKLFF. The CDR3 coding sequence is TGTGCCAGCAGCTTAGGGGCAGGGGGGAATGAAAAACTGTTTTTT. Complete variable domain (other parts from reference TRBV7-2 and TRBJ1-4): GAGVSQSPSNKVTEKGKDVELRCDPISGHTALYWYRQSLGQGLEFLIYFQGNSAPDKSGLPSDRFSAERTGGSVSTLTIQRTQQEDSAVYLCASSLGAGGNEKLFFGSGTQLSVL.